The sequence of this T cell receptor (beta chain) was determined in a study of early T cells in non-severe SARS-CoV-2 infection. At the level of the study: The chains were unpaired, and the sequenced material was bulk RNA from unsorted whole blood.

Researchers attached unique molecular identifiers to individual cDNA molecules. MiXCR was run by TCRdb on the 5' RACE reads, yielding one entry per CDR3 protein. Among around 70,000 distinct CDR3 sequences, 15% to 19% were seen once, and the ten largest hold approximately 12%. Per the germline V gene, CDR1 is SGHNT and CDR2 is YENEEA. With 3 bases removed from V and 1 base from J, the gap between germline ends came to 19 bases. The CDR3 loop spans 17 amino acids. This clonotype was detected only a few times. The TCR originated in an adult who was a healthcare worker with PCR-confirmed SARS-CoV-2 infection or an uninfected control (not recorded which). The V gene is TRBV11-3, the J gene TRBJ2-7, with a possible D match to TRBD1 (5 bases). Sample: whole blood. CDR3 protein: CASSFNSRTAGSYEQYF. As DNA, the CDR3 is TGTGCCAGCAGCTTTAATTCCAGGACGGCAGGGTCCTACGAGCAGTACTTC.